This T cell receptor (beta chain) emerged from a study of blood T cell repertoires in COVID-19. The wider study: Samples representing acute and convalescent COVID-19 were sourced from the United States, Italy and Spain.

Sequencing was performed with immunoSEQ multiplex PCR; in TCRdb, only in-frame clones are kept and a portion is missing. The table records around 150,000 clones, more than 70% of them present only once. CDR3 length: 15 amino acids. Trimming cost V 2 bases and J 4 bases, with 14 bases left between them. Germline V CDR1 and CDR2: PRHDT, FYEKMQ (reference sequence). The sequenced sample consisted of peripheral blood. The chain recombines TRBV13 with TRBJ1-2, with D maybe TRBD1 (6 bases). This TCR derives from a man aged 50 to 59 with active or convalescent COVID-19. The CDR3 reads CASSLRQVKAYGYTF. For the CDR3, the DNA is TGTGCCAGCAGCTTAAGACAGGTTAAGGCCTATGGCTACACCTTC.